This T cell receptor (beta chain) was recovered during a study of blood T cell repertoires in COVID-19. About the research overall: Material from acute and convalescent COVID-19 was sourced from the United States, Italy and Spain.

Sequenced by immunoSEQ multiplex PCR; TCRdb stores in-frame clones only, minus some. Among about 210,000 clones listed, about 87% were seen once. This clone has only one observation. The clonotype originates from a man aged 60 to 75 who had recovered from COVID-19. Sequenced sample: peripheral blood.

CDR3 nucleotides: TGTGCCAGCGGAAGCCAGGGGCGTCCAGCCAATGAGCAGTTCTTC. This encodes CASGSQGRPANEQFF. The chain joins TRBV9 to TRBJ2-1; D may be TRBD1 (6 bases). CDR1 is SGDLS, CDR2 YYNGEE, per germline. Trimming took 7 bases from V and 6 from J, leaving 20 bases between them. This CDR3 spans 15 amino acids. The full variable domain, with the rest looked up from reference TRBV9 and TRBJ2-1, is DSGVTQTPKHLITATGQRVTLRCSPRSGDLSVYWYQQSLDQGLQFLIQYYNGEERAKGNILERFSAQQFPDLHSELNLSSLELGDSALYFCASGSQGRPANEQFFGPGTRLTVL.